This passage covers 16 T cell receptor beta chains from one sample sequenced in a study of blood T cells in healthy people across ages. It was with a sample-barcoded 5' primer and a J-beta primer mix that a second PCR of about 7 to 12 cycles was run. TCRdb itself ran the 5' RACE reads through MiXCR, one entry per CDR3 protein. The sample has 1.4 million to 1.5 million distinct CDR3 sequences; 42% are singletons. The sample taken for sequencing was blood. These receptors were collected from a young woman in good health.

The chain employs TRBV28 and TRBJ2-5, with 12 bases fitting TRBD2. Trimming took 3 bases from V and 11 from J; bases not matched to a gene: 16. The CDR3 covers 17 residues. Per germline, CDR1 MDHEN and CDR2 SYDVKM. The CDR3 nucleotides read TGTGCCAGCAGTTTGTATAGGTCTAGCGGGGGGGCAGGTGAGCAGTACTTC. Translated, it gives CASSLYRSSGGAGEQYF.

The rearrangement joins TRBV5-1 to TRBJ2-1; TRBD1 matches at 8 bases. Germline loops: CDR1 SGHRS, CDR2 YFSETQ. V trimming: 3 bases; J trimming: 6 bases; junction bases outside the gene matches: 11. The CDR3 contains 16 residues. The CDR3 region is CASSSKLGTGSNEQFF. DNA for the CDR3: TGCGCCAGCAGCTCGAAACTTGGGACAGGTTCCAATGAGCAGTTCTTC.

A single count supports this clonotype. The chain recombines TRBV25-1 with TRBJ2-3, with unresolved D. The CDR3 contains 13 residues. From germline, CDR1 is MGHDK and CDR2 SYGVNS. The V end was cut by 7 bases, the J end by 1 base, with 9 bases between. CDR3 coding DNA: TGTGCCAGCAAGCTTGACGGCACAGATACGCAGTATTTT. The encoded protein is CASKLDGTDTQYF.

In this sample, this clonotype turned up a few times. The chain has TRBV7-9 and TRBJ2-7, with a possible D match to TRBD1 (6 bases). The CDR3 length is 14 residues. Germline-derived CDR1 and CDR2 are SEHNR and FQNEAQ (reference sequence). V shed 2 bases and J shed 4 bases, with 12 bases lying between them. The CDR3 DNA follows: TGTGCCAGCAGCTTACAGGACAGTGGGTACGAGCAGTACTTC. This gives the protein CASSLQDSGYEQYF.

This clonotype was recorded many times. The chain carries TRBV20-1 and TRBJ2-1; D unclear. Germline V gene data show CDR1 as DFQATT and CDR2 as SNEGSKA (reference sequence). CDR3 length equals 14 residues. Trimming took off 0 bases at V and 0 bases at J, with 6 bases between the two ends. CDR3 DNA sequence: TGCAGTGCTAGAGATCTCAGCTCCTACAATGAGCAGTTCTTC. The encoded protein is CSARDLSSYNEQFF.

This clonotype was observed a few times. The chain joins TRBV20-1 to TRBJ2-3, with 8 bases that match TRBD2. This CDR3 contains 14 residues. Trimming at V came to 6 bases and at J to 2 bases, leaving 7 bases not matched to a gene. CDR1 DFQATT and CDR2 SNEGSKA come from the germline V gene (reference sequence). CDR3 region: CSARTSRTTDTQYF. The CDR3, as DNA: TGCAGTGCCCGGACTAGCAGAACCACAGATACGCAGTATTTT.

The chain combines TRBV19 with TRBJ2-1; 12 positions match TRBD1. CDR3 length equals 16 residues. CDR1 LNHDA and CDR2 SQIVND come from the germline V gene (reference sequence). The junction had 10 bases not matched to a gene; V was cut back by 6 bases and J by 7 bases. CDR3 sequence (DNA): TGTGCCAGTAGAAAAGGGACAGGGGGCGTTAGGAATGAGCAGTTCTTC. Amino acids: CASRKGTGGVRNEQFF. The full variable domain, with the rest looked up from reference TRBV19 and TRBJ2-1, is DGGITQSPKYLFRKEGQNVTLSCEQNLNHDAMYWYRQDPGQGLRLIYYSQIVNDFQKGDIAEGYSVSREKKESFPLTVTSAQKNPTAFYLCASRKGTGGVRNEQFFGPGTRLTVL.

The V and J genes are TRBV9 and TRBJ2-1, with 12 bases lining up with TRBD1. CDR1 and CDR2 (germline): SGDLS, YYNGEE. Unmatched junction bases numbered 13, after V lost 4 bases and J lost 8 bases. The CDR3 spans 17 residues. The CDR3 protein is CASSLRGEGQGADEQFF. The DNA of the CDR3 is TGTGCCAGCAGCTTGCGGGGGGAGGGACAGGGGGCCGATGAGCAGTTCTTC. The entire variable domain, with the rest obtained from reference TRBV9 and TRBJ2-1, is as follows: DSGVTQTPKHLITATGQRVTLRCSPRSGDLSVYWYQQSLDQGLQFLIQYYNGEERAKGNILERFSAQQFPDLHSELNLSSLELGDSALYFCASSLRGEGQGADEQFFGPGTRLTVL.

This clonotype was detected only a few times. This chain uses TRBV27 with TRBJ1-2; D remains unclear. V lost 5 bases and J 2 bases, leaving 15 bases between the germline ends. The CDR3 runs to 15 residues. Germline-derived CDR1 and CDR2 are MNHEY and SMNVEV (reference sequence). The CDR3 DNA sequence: TGTGCCAGCAGTCTGACGGCACTACTGAACTATGGCTACACCTTC. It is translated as CASSLTALLNYGYTF.

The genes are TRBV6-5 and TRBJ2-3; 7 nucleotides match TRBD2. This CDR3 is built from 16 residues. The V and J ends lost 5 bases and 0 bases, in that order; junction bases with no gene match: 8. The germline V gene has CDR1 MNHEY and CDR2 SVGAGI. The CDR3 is CASSPPWRGSTDTQYF. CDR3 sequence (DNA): TGTGCCAGCAGTCCTCCCTGGCGGGGGAGCACAGATACGCAGTATTTT.

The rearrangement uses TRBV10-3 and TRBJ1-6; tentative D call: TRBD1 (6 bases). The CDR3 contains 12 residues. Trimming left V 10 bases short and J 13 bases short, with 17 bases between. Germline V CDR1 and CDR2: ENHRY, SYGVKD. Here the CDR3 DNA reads TGTGCCACCCAACAGGGTCCTCTGCCCCTCCACTTT. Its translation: CATQQGPLPLHF.

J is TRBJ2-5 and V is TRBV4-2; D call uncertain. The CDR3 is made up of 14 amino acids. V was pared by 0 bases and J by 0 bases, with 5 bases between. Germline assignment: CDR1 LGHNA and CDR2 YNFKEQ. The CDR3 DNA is TGTGCCAGCAGCCAAGATGCTAACCAAGAGACCCAGTACTTC. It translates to CASSQDANQETQYF.

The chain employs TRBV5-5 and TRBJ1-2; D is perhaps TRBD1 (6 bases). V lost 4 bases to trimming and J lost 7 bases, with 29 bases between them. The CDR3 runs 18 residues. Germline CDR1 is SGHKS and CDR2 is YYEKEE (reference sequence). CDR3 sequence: CASSPGGGEQGIRGGYTF. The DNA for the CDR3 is TGTGCCAGCAGCCCCGGGGGGGGTGAACAGGGAATTCGCGGTGGCTACACCTTC.

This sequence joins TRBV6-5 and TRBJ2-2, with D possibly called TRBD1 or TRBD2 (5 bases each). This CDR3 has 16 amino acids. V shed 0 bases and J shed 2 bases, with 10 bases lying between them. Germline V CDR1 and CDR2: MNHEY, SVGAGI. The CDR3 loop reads CASSYSGGANTGELFF. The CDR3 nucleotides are TGTGCCAGCAGTTACTCTGGGGGAGCCAACACCGGGGAGCTGTTTTTT.

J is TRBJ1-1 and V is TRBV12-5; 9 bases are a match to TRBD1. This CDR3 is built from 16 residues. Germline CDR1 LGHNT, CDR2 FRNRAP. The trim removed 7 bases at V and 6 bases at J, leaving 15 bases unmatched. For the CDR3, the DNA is TGTGCTAGTGCCCCGGCGGACAGGGGAAGGAGAGCTGAAGCTTTCTTT. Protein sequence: CASAPADRGRRAEAFF.

The DNA of the CDR3 is TGTGCCAGCAGCCCGGCGGGGGCGAGGGGAAACACCATATATTTT. This codes for CASSPAGARGNTIYF. The rearrangement uses TRBV11-2 and TRBJ1-3; possible D gene TRBD1, 6 bases. Germline CDR1 is SGHAT and CDR2 is FQNNGV. V lost 5 bases, J lost 4 bases, and 15 bases lay in between. The CDR3 runs to 15 residues.